Presented here are 10 T cell receptor beta chains from one specimen sequenced in a study of T cells after yellow fever vaccination. TCRdb passed the 5' RACE reads through MiXCR, listing each CDR3 protein once. The data hold more than 65,000 distinct CDR3 sequences, with roughly 13% observed a single time. The sample consisted of CD8+ T cells not binding an NS4B(214-222) dextramer, sorted from PBMCs, taken roughly 23 days after the first yellow fever vaccination. The source is a young man who received the YFV17D yellow fever vaccine.

V and J are TRBV3-1 and TRBJ1-1; D gene unclear. In germline, CDR1 is LGHDT, CDR2 YNNKEL (reference sequence). The V gene lost 0 bases and the J gene lost 6 bases, with 14 bases spanning the gap. CDR3 length: 15 residues. The CDR3 is CASSQDPTGRAEAFF. CDR3 sequence (DNA): TGTGCCAGCAGCCAAGATCCGACGGGTCGCGCTGAAGCTTTCTTT.

This clonotype has just a few counts. The CDR3 region is CSVKRGEDTQYF. The DNA of the CDR3 is TGCAGCGTTAAACGGGGGGAGGATACGCAGTATTTT. This chain connects TRBV29-1 to TRBJ2-3; TRBD2 agrees at 7 bases. Trimming cost V 5 bases and J 6 bases; bases outside gene matches: 5. Germline V gene sequence: CDR1 SQVTM, CDR2 ANQGSEA. This CDR3 has 12 residues.

The V call is TRBV7-9, the J call TRBJ1-2; 8 bases map to TRBD1. CDR3 size: 16 residues. Germline CDR1 reads SEHNR; CDR2 reads FQNEAQ (reference sequence). Germline trimming cut 5 bases from V and 2 bases from J; bases unmatched to any gene: 10. CDR3 nucleotide sequence: TGTGCCAGCAGCAACCAGGGACAGGTAGCAAACTATGGCTACACCTTC. Its translation: CASSNQGQVANYGYTF.

This clonotype was counted only a few times. DNA for the CDR3: TGTGCCAGCAGTTACCCGGTAGAGACCCAGTACTTC. This codes for CASSYPVETQYF. The chain is built from TRBV6-2 or TRBV6-3 and TRBJ2-5; no definite D call. Trimming pared 2 bases from V and 4 bases from J, leaving 5 bases between. This CDR3 is built from 12 residues. CDR1 MNHEY and CDR2 SVGEGT come from the germline V gene.

This chain joins TRBV11-2 and TRBJ2-2; tentative D call: TRBD2 (7 bases). The CDR3 is made up of 15 amino acids. The germline V and J ends were trimmed by 8 bases and 5 bases, with 18 bases remaining between them. Germline-derived CDR1 and CDR2 are SGHAT and FQNNGV. The CDR3 protein is CASVNRGAATGELFF. The CDR3 DNA reads TGTGCCAGCGTAAATCGGGGGGCGGCTACCGGGGAGCTGTTTTTT.

There are many counts of this clonotype. V gene TRBV24-1 combines with J gene TRBJ2-2; D might be TRBD1 (5 bases). The CDR3 sequence is 14 residues long. The ends were cut back, 4 bases at V and 1 base at J, with 6 bases in the middle. CDR1 is KGHDR, CDR2 SFDVKD, per germline. DNA for the CDR3: TGTGCCACCAGTGAAACAGGGAACACCGGGGAGCTGTTTTTT. It encodes CATSETGNTGELFF.

This CDR3 reads CTGREVSTGELFF. The CDR3 DNA sequence: TGCACGGGGAGGGAAGTGTCCACCGGGGAGCTGTTTTTT. The rearrangement uses TRBV29-1 and TRBJ2-2, with 7 nucleotides matching TRBD2. This CDR3 region has 13 residues. The germline V gene encodes CDR1 SQVTM and CDR2 ANQGSEA.

This clonotype was seen a handful of times. The gene calls are TRBV6-1 and TRBJ2-7; 12 bases line up with TRBD1. The V segment lost 5 bases and the J segment 5 bases; nucleotides outside the gene matches: 16. Germline V gene lookup returns CDR1 MNHNS and CDR2 SASEGT. This CDR3 has 18 amino acids. The CDR3 nucleotides read TGTGCCAGCAGTCAAAGAAAACCGGGACAGGGGGCGCGTAACGAGCAGTACGTC. It codes for CASSQRKPGQGARNEQYV.

V is TRBV28 and J is TRBJ2-3; D not certain. This CDR3 is 15 amino acids long. The germline V gene encodes CDR1 MDHEN and CDR2 SYDVKM. With 3 bases removed from V and 0 bases from J, the gap between germline ends came to 10 bases. This chain's CDR3 is CASSLSEKSTDTQYF. The CDR3 DNA is TGTGCCAGCAGTTTGTCAGAGAAAAGCACAGATACGCAGTATTTT.

This clonotype was seen a handful of times. The V call is TRBV4-1, the J call TRBJ1-5; D not certain. Germline loops: CDR1 MGHRA, CDR2 YSYEKL. V was clipped by 1 base and J by 0 bases, with 13 bases between them. The CDR3 consists of 17 residues. The CDR3 here is CASSQAAQPYSNQPQHF. CDR3 sequence (DNA): TGCGCCAGCAGCCAAGCGGCCCAGCCTTATAGCAATCAGCCCCAGCATTTT.